This T cell receptor (beta chain) was documented in a study of blood T cell repertoires in COVID-19. On the study more broadly: Sites across the United States, Italy and Spain contributed samples from acute and convalescent COVID-19. PBMCs, B-cell-depleted T cells, or T cells were the source of the cDNA or gDNA that made up the material.

Libraries were prepared by immunoSEQ multiplex PCR; TCRdb keeps only in-frame clonotypes and omits some of them. The profile shows 150,000 to 200,000 clones, more than 85% of them singletons. This clone was observed a handful of times. The sequence derives from a man aged 40-50 years with active or convalescent COVID-19. Sequences were obtained from peripheral blood.

The CDR3 DNA reads as TGTGCCAGCAGCGTAGTAGCTGTGGATTCACCCCTCCACTTT. This sequence encodes CASSVVAVDSPLHF. V is TRBV9 and J is TRBJ1-6; D unresolved. This CDR3 has 14 amino acids. The germline V and J ends were trimmed by 0 bases and 8 bases, with 9 bases remaining between them. Germline CDR1 reads SGDLS; CDR2 reads YYNGEE. The whole variable domain, remainder taken from reference TRBV9 and TRBJ1-6, is DSGVTQTPKHLITATGQRVTLRCSPRSGDLSVYWYQQSLDQGLQFLIQYYNGEERAKGNILERFSAQQFPDLHSELNLSSLELGDSALYFCASSVVAVDSPLHFGNGTRLTVT.